The rows below give T cell receptor beta chains drawn from one sample of a study of T cell repertoires in cytomegalovirus infection. What these receptors recognize is not known. TCRdb reprocessed the reads via MiXCR and lists one record per CDR3 protein. The sample carries about a million distinct CDR3 sequences, around a third recorded once. Sequencing was performed on cultured CD8+ T cells from PBMCs, taken from culture after CMV antigen stimulation. The receptors here all came from a human donor in good health (CMV status not recorded). Some clones in this sample may be carry-over from other donors' samples. Both conserved end residues are part of each CDR3. The order of the fields is clone size, D gene, J gene, V gene, CDR3 protein, CDR3 DNA. D genes are given only for firm matches. Clone size is shown for a subset of rows, as once, few, many or a class of expanded clone.

NA	TRBD2	TRBJ2-5	TRBV24-1	CATSDPGTSGAGSQYF	TGTGCCACCAGTGACCCCGGGACTAGCGGCGCAGGGTCCCAGTACTTC
few	NA	TRBJ2-1	TRBV5-4	CASSPYGGPNNEQFF	TGTGCCAGCAGCCCTTACGGGGGGCCGAACAATGAGCAGTTCTTC
NA	NA	TRBJ1-1	TRBV4-1	CASSQGYRATFF	TGCGCCAGCAGCCAAGGTTATAGGGCAACTTTCTTT
NA	TRBD1	TRBJ1-6	TRBV6-1	CASRDWSGQGARALHF	TGTGCCAGCAGGGACTGGAGTGGACAGGGGGCGAGGGCCCTCCACTTT
few	TRBD2	TRBJ2-3	TRBV15	CATSRAASGYTDTQYF	TGTGCCACCAGCAGAGCAGCTAGCGGCTACACAGATACGCAGTATTTT
many	NA	TRBJ2-2	TRBV7-3	CASSLGAEARDTGELFF	TGTGCCAGCAGCTTAGGGGCGGAGGCCCGAGACACCGGGGAGCTGTTTTTT
few	TRBD1	TRBJ1-1	TRBV29-1	CSVAPRKGAYTEAFF	TGCAGCGTTGCTCCGAGAAAGGGGGCTTACACTGAAGCTTTCTTT
many	NA	TRBJ1-1	TRBV12-5	CASGRGVNTEAFF	TGTGCTAGTGGCAGGGGAGTGAACACTGAAGCTTTCTTT
NA	TRBD1	TRBJ2-2	TRBV15	CAIGTDNTGELFF	TGTGCCATCGGGACAGATAACACCGGGGAGCTGTTTTTT
NA	TRBD1	TRBJ1-4	TRBV7-6	CASSSAAPGTGNEKLFF	TGTGCCAGCAGCTCCGCCGCCCCCGGGACAGGGAATGAAAAACTGTTTTTT
NA	TRBD1	TRBJ1-5	TRBV28	CASRPTGYGNQPQHF	TGTGCCAGCAGGCCGACAGGGTATGGCAATCAGCCCCAGCATTTT
NA	TRBD2	TRBJ2-1	TRBV4-1	CASSDQERSGGILEQFF	TGCGCCAGCAGCGACCAAGAGAGGAGCGGGGGGATACTTGAGCAGTTCTTC
few	NA	TRBJ2-3	TRBV12-3/TRBV12-4	CASSFRSSDTQYF	TGTGCCAGCAGTTTTAGGAGTAGTGATACGCAGTATTTT
many	NA	TRBJ1-6	TRBV7-9	CASSSLQEAINSPLHF	TGTGCCAGCAGCTCCTTACAGGAGGCCATAAATTCACCCCTCCACTTT
NA	NA	TRBJ1-1	TRBV2	CASSDPGATMNTEAFF	TGTGCCAGCAGTGACCCAGGGGCGACTATGAACACTGAAGCTTTCTTT
NA	TRBD1	TRBJ2-7	TRBV6-5	CASGYRDSLYEQYF	TGTGCCAGCGGCTACCGGGACAGCCTTTACGAGCAGTACTTC
many	TRBD1	TRBJ2-1	TRBV7-2	CASSLAGTGEYEQFF	TGTGCCAGCAGCTTGGCCGGGACAGGGGAGTATGAGCAGTTCTTC
NA	NA	TRBJ1-1	TRBV27	CASPSWGGAFF	TGTGCCAGCCCTTCATGGGGAGGGGCTTTCTTT
NA	TRBD2	TRBJ2-1	TRBV12-3/TRBV12-4	CASSQGLAGVYNEQFF	TGTGCCAGCAGTCAGGGACTAGCGGGGGTGTACAATGAGCAGTTCTTC
few	NA	TRBJ2-1	TRBV7-8	CASSLVASDEQFF	TGTGCCAGCAGCTTAGTTGCCTCGGATGAGCAGTTCTTC
many	NA	TRBJ1-2	TRBV7-6	CASSLRANYGYTF	TGTGCCAGCAGCTTAAGGGCTAACTATGGCTACACCTTC
few	TRBD2	TRBJ2-1	TRBV11-1	CASSPFRLAYYNEQFF	TGTGCCAGCAGCCCATTTCGACTAGCGTACTACAATGAGCAGTTCTTC
NA	NA	TRBJ1-1	TRBV11-3	CASSLGGRTDPYTEAFF	TGTGCCAGCAGCTTAGGTGGTAGGACAGATCCTTACACTGAAGCTTTCTTT